This T cell receptor beta chain was captured in a study of shared clonotypes between healthy human individuals. Looking at the study overall: Three plates each covered CD4 naive and memory; CD8 naive two, CD8 memory one.

Trimming left V 4 bases short and J 5 bases short, with 11 bases between. The germline CDR1 and CDR2 sequences are SGHVS and FQNEAQ. This CDR3 region has 13 residues. General study points: Memory subsets generally showed smaller estimated richness than naive subsets did. It was expected that sequencing depth would affect clonotype sharing among donors.

Points on this clone: The target antigen is unknown.

Libraries were prepared by immunoSEQ multiplex PCR; TCRdb keeps only in-frame clonotypes and omits some of them. The sample has 850,000 to 1,100,000 clones; 70% to 80% are singletons. The sequencing input was memory CD4+ T cells from PBMCs. Subset given: CD45RA-negative fraction. The clonotype originates from a man aged 18-30 years in good health. Some clones in this sample may be carry-over from other donors' samples. The chain employs TRBV7-8 and TRBJ1-1, with a tentative D call TRBD1 (6 bases). CDR3: CASSSRGGTEAFF. CDR3 DNA sequence: TGTGCCAGCAGCTCCAGGGGAGGTACTGAAGCTTTCTTT.